One sample yielded the 7 T cell receptor beta chains listed below, sequenced in a study of T cells in Graves' hyperthyroidism and ophthalmopathy (dated by TCRdb to between 2017 and 2020). Receptors were amplified or captured by multiplex PCR. Sequencing instrument: Illumina HiSeq 2000. TCR beta CDR3 regions were amplified from RNA transcripts. For the first round of RT-PCR on the TCR CDR3, the HTBI primer set was used together with the Qiagen OneStep RT-PCR kit. The public reads were quality trimmed at Q25 with fastp and then assembled into clones with MiXCR by TCRdb, keeping productive beta chains. Each entry is one CDR3 protein sequence, shown with its most common DNA and genes. This sample has hundreds of thousands of distinct CDR3 sequences in its table, and less than 25% of those were observed once. The top ten clones comprise 34% of the sample. Source material: blood. The receptors were sampled from a young man with Graves' ophthalmopathy.

This chain joins TRBV6-5 and TRBJ2-7, with D tentatively TRBD1 (5 bases). The CDR3 length is 14 residues. Germline CDR1 MNHEY, CDR2 SVGAGI. Trimming left V 0 bases short and J 6 bases short, with 12 bases between. CDR3 sequence: CASSYSAGPVEQYF. CDR3 in DNA: TGTGCCAGCAGTTACTCTGCAGGGCCCGTCGAGCAGTACTTC.

This clonotype was recorded many times. The rearrangement uses TRBV7-9 and TRBJ2-3; D call uncertain. The CDR3 length is 15 residues. V shed 1 base and J shed 1 base, with 9 bases lying between them. Germline V lookup: CDR1 SEHNR, CDR2 FQNEAQ (reference sequence). CDR3 coding DNA: TGTGCCAGCAGCTTAGGGGGAAGAGGCACAGATACGCAGTATTTT. Encoded protein: CASSLGGRGTDTQYF.

This chain uses TRBV5-8 with TRBJ2-5; TRBD2 agrees at 7 bases. The V segment lost 4 bases and the J segment 3 bases; nucleotides outside the gene matches: 9. Germline CDR1 and CDR2: SGHTS and YDEGEE. CDR3 size: 15 residues. DNA for the CDR3: TGTGCCAGCAGCAGTACCGGGACTATAAAAGAGACCCAGTACTTC. This sequence encodes CASSSTGTIKETQYF.

A remark on this clonotype: A much larger clone lies one base from this, so it may be a read error. The chain links TRBV7-3 to TRBJ2-1; 7 bases line up with TRBD2. The CDR3 runs 16 residues. Trimming removed 7 bases from V and 3 bases from J; junction bases left unmatched: 12. Looked up from germline, CDR1 is SGHTA and CDR2 is FQGTGA. CDR3 nucleotides: TGTGCCAGCAACCCTCGGGGGAGCGGGAACTACAATGAGCAGTTCTTC. It yields the protein CASNPRGSGNYNEQFF.

This clonotype has more than one count but fewer than ten. The chain carries TRBV7-9 and TRBJ2-2; TRBD2 matches at 8 bases. Per germline, CDR1 SEHNR and CDR2 FQNEAQ (reference sequence). V shed 5 bases, J shed 1 base, and the junction held 15 bases outside the gene matches. The CDR3 has 19 residues. The DNA for the CDR3 is TGTGCCAGCAGCGGAACCCTCCCCACTAGCGGAATGAACACCGGGGAGCTGTTTTTT. Translating gives CASSGTLPTSGMNTGELFF. Supplemented by reference TRBV7-9 and TRBJ2-2, the full variable domain reads DTGVSQNPRHKITKRGQNVTFRCDPISEHNRLYWYRQTLGQGPEFLTYFQNEAQLEKSRLLSDRFSAERPKGSFSTLEIQRTEQGDSAMYLCASSGTLPTSGMNTGELFFGEGSRLTVL.

This clonotype was picked up a small number of times. This may arise from a read error, as a much more abundant clone is one base away. The V and J genes are TRBV11-2 and TRBJ1-1; D is uncertain. The CDR3 runs to 14 residues. The germline V gene encodes CDR1 SGHAT and CDR2 FQNNGV. V was pared by 7 bases and J by 2 bases, with 14 bases between. The CDR3 coding sequence is TGTGCCAGCAACTTGATCCTTGCTAACACTGAAGCTTTCTTT. Translation gives CASNLILANTEAFF. The complete variable domain, with remaining parts taken from reference TRBV11-2 and TRBJ1-1, reads EAGVAQSPRYKIIEKRQSVAFWCNPISGHATLYWYQQILGQGPKLLIQFQNNGVVDDSQLPKDRFSAERLKGVDSTLKIQPAKLEDSAVYLCASNLILANTEAFFGQGTRLTVV.

This clonotype was counted only a few times. The V gene is TRBV14, the J gene TRBJ1-1, with 9 bases fitting TRBD1. Germline V gene lookup returns CDR1 SGHDN and CDR2 FVKESK. V dropped 0 bases and J dropped 3; count of bases not matched to a gene: 2. The CDR3 spans 15 residues. The CDR3, as DNA: TGTGCCAGCAGCCAAGAACAGGGGGCCTACACTGAAGCTTTCTTT. Protein sequence: CASSQEQGAYTEAFF. Filled out from reference TRBV14 and TRBJ1-1, the complete variable domain reads EAGVTQFPSHSVIEKGQTVTLRCDPISGHDNLYWYRRVMGKEIKFLLHFVKESKQDESGMPNNRFLAERTGGTYSTLKVQPAELEDSGVYFCASSQEQGAYTEAFFGQGTRLTVV.